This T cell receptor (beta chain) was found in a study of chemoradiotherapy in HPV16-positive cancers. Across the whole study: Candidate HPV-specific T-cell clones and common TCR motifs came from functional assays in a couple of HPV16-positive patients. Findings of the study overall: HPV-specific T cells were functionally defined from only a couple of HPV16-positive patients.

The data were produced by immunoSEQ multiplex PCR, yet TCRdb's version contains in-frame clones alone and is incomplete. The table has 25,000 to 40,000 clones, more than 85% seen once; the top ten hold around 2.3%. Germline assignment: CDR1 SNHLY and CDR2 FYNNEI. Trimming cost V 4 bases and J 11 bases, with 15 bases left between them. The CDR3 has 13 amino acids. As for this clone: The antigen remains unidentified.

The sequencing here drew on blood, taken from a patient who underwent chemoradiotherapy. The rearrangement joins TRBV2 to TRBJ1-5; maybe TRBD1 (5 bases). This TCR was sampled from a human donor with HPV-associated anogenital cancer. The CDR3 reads CASSVGDHFAQHF. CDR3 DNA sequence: TGTGCCAGCAGTGTAGGGGACCATTTTGCCCAGCATTTT.